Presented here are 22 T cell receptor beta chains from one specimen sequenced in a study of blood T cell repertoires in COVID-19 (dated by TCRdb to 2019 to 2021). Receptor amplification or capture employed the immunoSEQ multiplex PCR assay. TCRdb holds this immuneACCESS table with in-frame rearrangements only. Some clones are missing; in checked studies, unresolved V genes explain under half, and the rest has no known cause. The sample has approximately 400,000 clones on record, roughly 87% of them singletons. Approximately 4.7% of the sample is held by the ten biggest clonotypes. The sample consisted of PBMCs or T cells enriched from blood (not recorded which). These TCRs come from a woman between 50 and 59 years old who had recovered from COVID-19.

This CDR3 reads CASSVGVEEKLFF. CDR3 sequence (DNA): TGTGCCAGCAGCGTAGGCGTTGAAGAAAAACTGTTTTTT. The gene calls are TRBV9 and TRBJ1-4; D not certain. Germline V gene data show CDR1 as SGDLS and CDR2 as YYNGEE. V shed 0 bases and J shed 8 bases, with 8 bases lying between them. This CDR3 spans 13 amino acids.

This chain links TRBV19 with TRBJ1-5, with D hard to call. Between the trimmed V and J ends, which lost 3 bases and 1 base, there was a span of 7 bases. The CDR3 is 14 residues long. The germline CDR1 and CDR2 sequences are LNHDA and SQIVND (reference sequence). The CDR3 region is CASSITRSNQPQHF. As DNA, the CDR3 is TGTGCCAGTAGTATCACCAGAAGCAATCAGCCCCAGCATTTT.

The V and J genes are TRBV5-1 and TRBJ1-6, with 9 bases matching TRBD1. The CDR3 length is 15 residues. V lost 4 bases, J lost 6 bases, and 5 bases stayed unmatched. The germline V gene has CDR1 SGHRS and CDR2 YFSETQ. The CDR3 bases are TGCGCCAGCAGCCCTACAGGGGGCTCTAATTCACCCCTCCACTTT. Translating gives CASSPTGGSNSPLHF.

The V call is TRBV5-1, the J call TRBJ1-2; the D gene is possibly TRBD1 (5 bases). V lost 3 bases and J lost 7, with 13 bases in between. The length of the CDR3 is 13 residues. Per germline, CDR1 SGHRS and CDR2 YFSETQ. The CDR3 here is CASSSGGGGGYTF. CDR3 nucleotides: TGCGCCAGCAGCTCGGGCGGGGGTGGTGGCTACACCTTC.

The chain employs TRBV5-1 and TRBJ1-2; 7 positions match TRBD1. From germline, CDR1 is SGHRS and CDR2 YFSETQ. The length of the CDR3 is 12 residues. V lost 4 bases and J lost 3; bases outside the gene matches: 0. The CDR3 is CASSGTDYGYTF. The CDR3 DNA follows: TGCGCCAGCAGCGGGACAGACTATGGCTACACCTTC.

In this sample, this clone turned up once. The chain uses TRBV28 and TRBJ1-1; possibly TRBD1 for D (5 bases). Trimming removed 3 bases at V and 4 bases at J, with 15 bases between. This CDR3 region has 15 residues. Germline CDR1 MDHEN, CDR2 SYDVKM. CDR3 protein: CASSFRSDQGTEAFF. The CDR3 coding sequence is TGTGCCAGCAGTTTTCGGTCGGACCAGGGCACTGAAGCTTTCTTT.

CDR3 coding DNA: TGTGCCAGCAGTGAGAGGGGACAGGGGGGTTCCGAGCAGTACTTC. It specifies CASSERGQGGSEQYF. The V and J genes are TRBV6-1 and TRBJ2-7, with 11 bases lining up with TRBD1. The germline gives CDR1 MNHNS, CDR2 SASEGT. Trimming cost V 3 bases and J 6 bases; bases outside gene matches: 7. This CDR3 is 15 amino acids long.

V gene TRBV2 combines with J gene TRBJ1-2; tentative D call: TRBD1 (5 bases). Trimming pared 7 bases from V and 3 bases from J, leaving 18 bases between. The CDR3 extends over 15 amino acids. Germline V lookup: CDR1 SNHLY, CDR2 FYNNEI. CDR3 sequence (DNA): TGTGCCAGCACCCGGGGCTTCCAGCGGGACTATGGCTACACCTTC. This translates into CASTRGFQRDYGYTF.

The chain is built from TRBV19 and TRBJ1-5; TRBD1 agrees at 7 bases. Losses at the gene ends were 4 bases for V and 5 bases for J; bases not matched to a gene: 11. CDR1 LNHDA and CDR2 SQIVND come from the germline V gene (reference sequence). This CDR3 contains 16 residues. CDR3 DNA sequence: TGTGCCAGTAGTAGCAGTACAGGGGTGGGGGATCAGCCCCAGCATTTT. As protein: CASSSSTGVGDQPQHF.

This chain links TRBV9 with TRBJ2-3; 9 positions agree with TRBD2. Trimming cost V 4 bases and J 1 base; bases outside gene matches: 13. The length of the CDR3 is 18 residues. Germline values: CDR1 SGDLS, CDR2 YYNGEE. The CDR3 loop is CASSPSGMPSGGTDTQYF. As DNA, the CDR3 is TGTGCCAGCAGCCCTAGCGGGATGCCTAGCGGGGGCACAGATACGCAGTATTTT.

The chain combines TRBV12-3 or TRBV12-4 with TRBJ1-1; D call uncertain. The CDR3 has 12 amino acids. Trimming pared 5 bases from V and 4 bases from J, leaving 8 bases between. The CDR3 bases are TGTGCCAGCAGTCGCTCTAGCACTGAAGCTTTCTTT. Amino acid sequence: CASSRSSTEAFF.

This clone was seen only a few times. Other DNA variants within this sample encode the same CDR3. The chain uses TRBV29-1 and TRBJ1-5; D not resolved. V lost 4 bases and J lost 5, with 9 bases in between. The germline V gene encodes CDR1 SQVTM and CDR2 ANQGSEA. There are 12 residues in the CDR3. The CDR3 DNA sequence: TGCAGCGTTGGAGGCGGGGATCAGCCCCAGCATTTT. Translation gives CSVGGGDQPQHF.

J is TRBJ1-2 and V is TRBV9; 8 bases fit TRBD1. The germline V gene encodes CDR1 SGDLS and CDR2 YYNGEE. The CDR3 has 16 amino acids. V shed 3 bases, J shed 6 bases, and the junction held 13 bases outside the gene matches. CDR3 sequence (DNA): TGTGCCAGCAGCGCCAACGGCAGGGGGCTGAAGGATGGCTACACCTTC. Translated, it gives CASSANGRGLKDGYTF. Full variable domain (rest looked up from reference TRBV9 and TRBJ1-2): DSGVTQTPKHLITATGQRVTLRCSPRSGDLSVYWYQQSLDQGLQFLIQYYNGEERAKGNILERFSAQQFPDLHSELNLSSLELGDSALYFCASSANGRGLKDGYTFGSGTRLTVV.

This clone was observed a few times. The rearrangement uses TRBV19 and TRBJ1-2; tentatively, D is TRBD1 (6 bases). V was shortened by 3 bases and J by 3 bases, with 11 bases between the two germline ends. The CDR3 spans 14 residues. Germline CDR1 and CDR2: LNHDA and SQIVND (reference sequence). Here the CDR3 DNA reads TGTGCCAGTAGTATGGGGGCCCGAGACTATGGCTACACCTTC. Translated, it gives CASSMGARDYGYTF.

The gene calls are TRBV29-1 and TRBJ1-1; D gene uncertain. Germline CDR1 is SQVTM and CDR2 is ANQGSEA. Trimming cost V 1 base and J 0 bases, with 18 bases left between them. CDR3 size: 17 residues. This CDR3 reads CSVEGDEGIGMNTEAFF. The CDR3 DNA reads TGCAGCGTTGAAGGGGATGAGGGAATTGGGATGAACACTGAAGCTTTCTTT.

CDR3 sequence (DNA): TGTGCCAGCAGCTTAGGCTTTTGGGGAGGGAGCACTGAAGCTTTCTTT. It codes for CASSLGFWGGSTEAFF. V gene TRBV7-2 combines with J gene TRBJ1-1; no definite D call. The CDR3 has 16 residues. The V gene lost 1 base and the J gene lost 4 bases, with 16 bases spanning the gap. CDR1 and CDR2 (germline): SGHTA, FQGNSA.

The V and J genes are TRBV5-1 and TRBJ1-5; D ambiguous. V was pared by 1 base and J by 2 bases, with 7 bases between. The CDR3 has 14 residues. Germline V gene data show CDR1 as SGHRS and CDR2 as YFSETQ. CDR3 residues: CASSLMPGNQPQHF. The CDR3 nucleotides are TGCGCCAGCAGCTTGATGCCGGGCAATCAGCCCCAGCATTTT. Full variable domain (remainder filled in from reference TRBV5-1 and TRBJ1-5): KAGVTQTPRYLIKTRGQQVTLSCSPISGHRSVSWYQQTPGQGLQFLFEYFSETQRNKGNFPGRFSGRQFSNSRSEMNVSTLELGDSALYLCASSLMPGNQPQHFGDGTRLSIL.

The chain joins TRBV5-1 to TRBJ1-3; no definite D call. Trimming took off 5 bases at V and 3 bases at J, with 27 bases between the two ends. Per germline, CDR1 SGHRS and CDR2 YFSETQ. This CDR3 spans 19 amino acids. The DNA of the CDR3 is TGCGCCAGCAGGTGGGAGATATACAGTTTGATGAGATTTGGAAACACCATATATTTT. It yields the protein CASRWEIYSLMRFGNTIYF.

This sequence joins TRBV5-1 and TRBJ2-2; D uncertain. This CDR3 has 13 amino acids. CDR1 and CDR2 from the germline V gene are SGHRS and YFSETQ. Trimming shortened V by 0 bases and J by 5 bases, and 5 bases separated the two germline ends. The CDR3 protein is CASSLDVTGELFF. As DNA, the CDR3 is TGCGCCAGCAGCTTGGATGTAACCGGGGAGCTGTTTTTT.

The chain's CDR3 is CASRRPGTSLYF. CDR3 bases: TGTGCCAGCAGGCGTCCCGGGACTAGCCTGTATTTT. The chain links TRBV12-3 or TRBV12-4 to TRBJ2-3; 9 bases agree with TRBD2. With V trimmed by 6 bases and J by 14 bases, 9 bases remained unmatched. The CDR3 length is 12 residues.

The CDR3 bases are TGTGCCAGCAGCTTGGTCAAGTCTAGCGGATATTCCTACGAGCAGTACTTC. Translation gives CASSLVKSSGYSYEQYF. The chain recombines TRBV5-4 with TRBJ2-7; 7 bases line up with TRBD2. Trimming took 0 bases from V and 1 from J; bases not matched to a gene: 10. The CDR3 totals 17 residues. The germline V gene encodes CDR1 SGHNT and CDR2 YYREEE (reference sequence).

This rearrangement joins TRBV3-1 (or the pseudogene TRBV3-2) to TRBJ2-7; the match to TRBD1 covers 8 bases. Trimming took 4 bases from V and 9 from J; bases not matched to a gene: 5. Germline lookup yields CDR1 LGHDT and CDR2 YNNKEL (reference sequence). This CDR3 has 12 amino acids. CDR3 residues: CASSPRQGLQYF. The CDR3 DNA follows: TGTGCCAGCAGCCCCCGACAGGGGTTGCAGTACTTC.